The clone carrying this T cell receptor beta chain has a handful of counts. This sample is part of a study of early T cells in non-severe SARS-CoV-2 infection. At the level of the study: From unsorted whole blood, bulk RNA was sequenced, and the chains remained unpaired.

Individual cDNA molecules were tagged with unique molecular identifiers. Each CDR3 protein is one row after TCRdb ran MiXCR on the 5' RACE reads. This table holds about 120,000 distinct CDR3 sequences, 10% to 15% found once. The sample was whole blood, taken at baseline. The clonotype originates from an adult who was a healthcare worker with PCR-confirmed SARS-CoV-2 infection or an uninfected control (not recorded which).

Here the CDR3 DNA reads TGTGCCAGCAGCTTAGGACACCTCCAGCCCCAGCATTTT. It encodes CASSLGHLQPQHF. The gene calls are TRBV13 and TRBJ1-5; no definite D call. The CDR3 sequence is 13 residues long. Trimming removed 0 bases at V and 7 bases at J, with 7 bases between. Germline CDR1 is PRHDT and CDR2 is FYEKMQ (reference sequence).